These 25 T cell receptor beta chains came from one sample sequenced in a study of T cell repertoires in cytomegalovirus infection. Their target antigens are unknown. TCRdb processed the reads anew with MiXCR; each CDR3 protein has one entry. The sample gives approximately 100,000 distinct CDR3 sequences, about 30% of which show up once; roughly 81% is in the top ten. Sequencing was performed on CD8+ T cells from cultured PBMCs, taken from culture after CMV antigen stimulation. The receptors shown here come from a human donor in good health (CMV status not recorded). Some clones in this sample may be carry-over from other donors' samples.

In this sample, this clonotype turned up a few times. The genes are TRBV7-9 and TRBJ2-7, with TRBD1 identical over 7 bases. The germline V gene encodes CDR1 SEHNR and CDR2 FQNEAQ (reference sequence). This CDR3 region has 13 residues. V lost 5 bases and J lost 4; bases outside the gene matches: 5. For the CDR3, the DNA is TGTGCCAGCAGCCGGACAGGTCCTTACGAGCAGTACTTC. Protein sequence: CASSRTGPYEQYF. Drawing the rest from reference TRBV7-9 and TRBJ2-7, the complete variable domain is DTGVSQNPRHKITKRGQNVTFRCDPISEHNRLYWYRQTLGQGPEFLTYFQNEAQLEKSRLLSDRFSAERPKGSFSTLEIQRTEQGDSAMYLCASSRTGPYEQYFGPGTRLTVT.

The chain recombines TRBV12-3 or TRBV12-4 with TRBJ1-1; a possible D gene is TRBD1 (5 bases). This CDR3 has 13 residues. With 3 bases removed from V and 2 bases from J, the gap between germline ends came to 7 bases. CDR3 bases: TGTGCCAGCAGTTTTGACAGAAACACTGAAGCTTTCTTT. Protein sequence: CASSFDRNTEAFF.

This clonotype has at least ten counts. The chain joins TRBV7-8 to TRBJ2-7; D might be TRBD1 (6 bases). The V gene lost 4 bases and the J gene lost 5 bases, with 6 bases spanning the gap. This CDR3 is built from 11 residues. Germline CDR1 is SGHVS and CDR2 is FQNEAQ. Here the CDR3 reads CASSSGDEQYF. CDR3 coding DNA: TGTGCCAGCAGCTCAGGGGACGAGCAGTACTTC.

The chain links TRBV20-1 to TRBJ1-5, with D maybe TRBD1 (5 bases). Germline V CDR1 and CDR2: DFQATT, SNEGSKA (reference sequence). V was shortened by 0 bases and J by 0 bases, with 9 bases between the two germline ends. This CDR3 has 15 residues. CDR3 coding DNA: TGCAGTGCTAGAGAGGACAAGGATAGCAATCAGCCCCAGCATTTT. Translation gives CSAREDKDSNQPQHF.

The chain employs TRBV5-4 and TRBJ2-3, with D tentatively TRBD1 (6 bases). This CDR3 contains 15 residues. CDR1 and CDR2 (germline): SGHNT, YYREEE (reference sequence). Between the trimmed V and J ends, which lost 3 bases and 2 bases, there was a span of 13 bases. The CDR3 bases are TGTGCCAGCAGCTCTTTCCGGACAGACACAGATACGCAGTATTTT. Translation gives CASSSFRTDTDTQYF.

This clonotype was detected ten times or more. The V call is TRBV19, the J call TRBJ1-1; D is unclear. The CDR3 covers 15 residues. Germline assignment: CDR1 LNHDA and CDR2 SQIVND (reference sequence). V lost 3 bases and J lost 3, with 14 bases in between. CDR3: CASSIGSSRYTEAFF. Here the CDR3 DNA reads TGTGCCAGTAGTATCGGGTCTTCCCGGTACACTGAAGCTTTCTTT.

The rearrangement uses TRBV28 and TRBJ2-2; 7 bases line up with TRBD1. J lost 7 bases, V lost 6 bases, and 5 bases had no gene match. Germline assignment: CDR1 MDHEN and CDR2 SYDVKM. This CDR3 region has 13 residues. For the CDR3, the DNA is TGTGCCAGCAGCCCAAGGGGGCACGGGGAGCTGTTTTTT. Protein sequence: CASSPRGHGELFF.

Many counts were recorded for this clonotype. The chain carries TRBV28 and TRBJ1-1, with D possibly TRBD1 on 5 matching bases. The CDR3 loop spans 13 amino acids. Germline loops: CDR1 MDHEN, CDR2 SYDVKM. The V end was cut by 6 bases, the J end by 6 bases, with 14 bases between. The CDR3 spells CASRFQMGAEAFF. The CDR3 DNA sequence: TGTGCCAGCAGATTCCAAATGGGGGCTGAAGCTTTCTTT.

This chain connects TRBV11-2 to TRBJ2-1; 10 bases match TRBD2. The CDR3 runs 14 residues. CDR1 is SGHAT and CDR2 is FQNNGV in the germline V gene. V lost 3 bases to trimming and J lost 9 bases; unmatched junction nucleotides: 5. This chain's CDR3 is CASSLGAGGLEQFF. The CDR3 region has the DNA TGTGCCAGCAGCTTGGGAGCGGGGGGGCTTGAGCAGTTCTTC.

The CDR3 reads CASSLGYQGGVEQYF. The CDR3 nucleotides are TGTGCCAGCAGCTTAGGATATCAGGGGGGAGTCGAGCAGTACTTC. The chain links TRBV7-9 to TRBJ2-7; a weak D match, TRBD1 (7 bases). This CDR3 region has 15 residues. Trimming pared 1 base from V and 6 bases from J, leaving 16 bases between. Germline loops: CDR1 SEHNR, CDR2 FQNEAQ (reference sequence).

The rearrangement uses TRBV6-6 and TRBJ2-7; D not certain. Germline V lookup: CDR1 MNHNY, CDR2 SVGAGI (reference sequence). With 2 bases removed from V and 2 bases from J, the gap between germline ends came to 13 bases. The CDR3 has 15 amino acids. The CDR3: CASSYIMDPTYEQYF. The CDR3 nucleotides are TGTGCCAGCAGTTACATTATGGACCCGACCTACGAGCAGTACTTC.

This clonotype has a count of ten or more. The rearrangement joins TRBV7-2 to TRBJ1-6, with 7 bases fitting TRBD1. This CDR3 has 20 residues. Germline V gene sequence: CDR1 SGHTA, CDR2 FQGNSA. With V trimmed by 1 base and J by 5 bases, 17 bases remained unmatched. This chain's CDR3 is CASSLVALWDSGYDNSPLHF. In DNA form, the CDR3 reads TGTGCCAGCAGCTTAGTCGCGTTGTGGGACAGCGGCTATGATAATTCACCCCTCCACTTT.

This clonotype was found a few times. The rearrangement uses TRBV6-5 and TRBJ1-3, with D hard to call. Trimming left V 4 bases short and J 5 bases short, with 15 bases between. The germline V gene has CDR1 MNHEY and CDR2 SVGAGI. The CDR3 sequence is 15 residues long. The CDR3 spells CASSSLPPGRNTIYF. In DNA form, the CDR3 reads TGTGCCAGCAGTTCTCTTCCTCCGGGAAGAAACACCATATATTTT.

This clonotype was recorded at least ten times. The chain joins TRBV7-9 to TRBJ1-2, with unresolved D. The V gene's germline CDR1 is SEHNR and CDR2 FQNEAQ (reference sequence). The length of the CDR3 is 14 residues. V lost 4 bases and J 1 base, leaving 10 bases between the germline ends. The CDR3 DNA follows: TGTGCCAGCAGCTCCGTGATCGATAACTATGGCTACACCTTC. Translated, it gives CASSSVIDNYGYTF. The complete variable domain, with remaining parts taken from reference TRBV7-9 and TRBJ1-2, reads DTGVSQNPRHKITKRGQNVTFRCDPISEHNRLYWYRQTLGQGPEFLTYFQNEAQLEKSRLLSDRFSAERPKGSFSTLEIQRTEQGDSAMYLCASSSVIDNYGYTFGSGTRLTVV.

This clonotype was seen ten or more times. The chain has TRBV5-1 and TRBJ1-6; 8 positions match TRBD1. J was trimmed by 7 bases and V by 3 bases; bases with no gene match: 0. The CDR3 totals 13 residues. Germline CDR1 reads SGHRS; CDR2 reads YFSETQ. CDR3 region: CASSWDRNSPLHF. The CDR3 DNA reads as TGCGCCAGCAGCTGGGACAGGAATTCACCCCTCCACTTT.

The chain links TRBV7-8 to TRBJ1-6; D gene unclear. Germline V gene data show CDR1 as SGHVS and CDR2 as FQNEAQ. Trimming shortened V by 11 bases and J by 6 bases, and 11 bases separated the two germline ends. This CDR3 comprises 12 residues. The CDR3 loop reads CAGGLGNSPLHF. The CDR3 DNA reads as TGTGCCGGAGGGTTAGGTAATTCACCCCTCCACTTT.

The chain carries TRBV11-2 and TRBJ2-1; possibly TRBD2 for D (7 bases). The germline CDR1 and CDR2 sequences are SGHAT and FQNNGV. CDR3 length: 12 residues. The germline V and J ends were trimmed by 5 bases and 16 bases, with 18 bases remaining between them. The CDR3 region has the DNA TGTGCCAGCAGCCCTGGGGGGGCTGAAGACTTCTTC. Translating gives CASSPGGAEDFF. Based on the CDR3 plus reference TRBV11-2 and TRBJ2-1, the full variable domain is EAGVAQSPRYKIIEKRQSVAFWCNPISGHATLYWYQQILGQGPKLLIQFQNNGVVDDSQLPKDRFSAERLKGVDSTLKIQPAKLEDSAVYLCASSPGGAEDFFGPGTRLTVL.

J is TRBJ2-2 and V is TRBV2; the D gene is possibly TRBD2 (6 bases). Germline V gene lookup returns CDR1 SNHLY and CDR2 FYNNEI. The V end was cut by 6 bases, the J end by 6 bases, with 17 bases between. The length of the CDR3 is 15 residues. CDR3 coding DNA: TGTGCCAGCAGCCGGGACTCCTCCGGGCCCGGGGAGCTGTTTTTT. It is translated as CASSRDSSGPGELFF.

This clonotype was counted between two and nine times. The chain links TRBV12-3 or TRBV12-4 to TRBJ2-2; D is perhaps TRBD1 or TRBD2 (5 bases each). V was shortened by 5 bases and J by 5 bases, with 15 bases between the two germline ends. This CDR3 contains 15 residues. DNA of the CDR3: TGTGCCAGCAGTATACCGGGACGGGGAACCGGGGAGCTGTTTTTT. Its translation: CASSIPGRGTGELFF.

This clonotype showed up just a few times. This chain connects TRBV7-8 to TRBJ2-5; a weak D match, TRBD1 (5 bases). Germline CDR1 and CDR2: SGHVS and FQNEAQ. The CDR3 is 14 residues long. V lost 5 bases to trimming and J lost 2 bases, with 12 bases between them. Here the CDR3 DNA reads TGTGCCAGCAGCCTCCCTAGGGGACAAGAGACCCAGTACTTC. It is translated as CASSLPRGQETQYF.

This chain links TRBV7-9 with TRBJ2-5; TRBD1 matches 8 bases. Trimming cost V 5 bases and J 2 bases; bases outside gene matches: 4. The germline gives CDR1 SEHNR, CDR2 FQNEAQ (reference sequence). The CDR3 consists of 14 residues. The CDR3 DNA is TGTGCCAGCAGCGGGGGGACAGGTCAAGAGACCCAGTACTTC. As protein: CASSGGTGQETQYF.

This clonotype came up a few times. The chain employs TRBV29-1 and TRBJ1-2; D gene unclear. Germline CDR1 and CDR2: SQVTM and ANQGSEA. This CDR3 region has 13 residues. V was shortened by 7 bases and J by 0 bases, with 12 bases between the two germline ends. This CDR3 reads CSARFSANYGYTF. Written as DNA, the CDR3 is TGCAGCGCCCGGTTTTCCGCTAACTATGGCTACACCTTC.

The chain is built from TRBV6-1 and TRBJ1-2; D perhaps matches TRBD1 (6 bases). Germline CDR1 MNHNS, CDR2 SASEGT. Trimming pared 2 bases from V and 3 bases from J, leaving 13 bases between. This CDR3 contains 15 residues. CDR3: CASSEWKGVYYGYTF. The CDR3 DNA is TGTGCCAGCAGTGAATGGAAGGGGGTCTACTATGGCTACACCTTC.

This clonotype was counted only a few times. The rearrangement joins TRBV4-2 to TRBJ2-3, with 8 bases lining up with TRBD2. Germline CDR1 LGHNA, CDR2 YNFKEQ. The CDR3 is 15 residues long. The ends lost 0 bases at V and 9 bases at J; junction bases unmatched: 8. As DNA, the CDR3 is TGTGCCAGCAGCCAAGATCCCGGGGGGGCAAAGACGCAGTATTTT. It translates to CASSQDPGGAKTQYF.

This clonotype appeared a single time. The rearrangement uses TRBV20-1 and TRBJ2-5; 8 nucleotides agree with TRBD2. From germline, CDR1 is DFQATT and CDR2 SNEGSKA (reference sequence). This CDR3 is 16 amino acids long. With 5 bases clipped from V and 7 bases from J, the junction kept 18 bases outside the gene matches. This CDR3 is CSAQGGGGSHQGTQYF. Here the CDR3 DNA reads TGCAGTGCTCAAGGCGGCGGGGGGAGCCACCAGGGGACCCAGTACTTC.